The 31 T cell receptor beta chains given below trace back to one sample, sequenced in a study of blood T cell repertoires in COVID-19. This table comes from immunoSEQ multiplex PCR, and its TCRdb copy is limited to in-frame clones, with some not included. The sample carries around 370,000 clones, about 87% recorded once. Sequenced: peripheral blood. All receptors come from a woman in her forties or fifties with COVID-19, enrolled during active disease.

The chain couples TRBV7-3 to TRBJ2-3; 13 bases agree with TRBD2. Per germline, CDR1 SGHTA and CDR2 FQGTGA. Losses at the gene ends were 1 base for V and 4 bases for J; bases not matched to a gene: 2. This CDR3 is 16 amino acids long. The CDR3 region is CASSLRLAGGPDTQYF. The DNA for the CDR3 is TGTGCCAGCAGCTTAAGACTAGCGGGAGGACCAGATACGCAGTATTTT.

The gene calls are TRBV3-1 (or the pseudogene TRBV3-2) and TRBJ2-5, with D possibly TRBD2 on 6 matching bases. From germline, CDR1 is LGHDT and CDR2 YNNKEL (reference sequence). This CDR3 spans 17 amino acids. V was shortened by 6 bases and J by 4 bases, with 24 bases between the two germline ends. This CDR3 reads CASRDQTGALLSETQYF. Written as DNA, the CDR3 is TGTGCCAGCAGGGACCAGACGGGAGCTCTGCTATCAGAGACCCAGTACTTC.

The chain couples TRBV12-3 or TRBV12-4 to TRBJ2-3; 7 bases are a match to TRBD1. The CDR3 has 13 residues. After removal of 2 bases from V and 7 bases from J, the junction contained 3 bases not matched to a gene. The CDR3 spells CASSLRQGNTQYF. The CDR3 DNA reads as TGTGCCAGCAGTTTACGACAGGGAAATACGCAGTATTTT.

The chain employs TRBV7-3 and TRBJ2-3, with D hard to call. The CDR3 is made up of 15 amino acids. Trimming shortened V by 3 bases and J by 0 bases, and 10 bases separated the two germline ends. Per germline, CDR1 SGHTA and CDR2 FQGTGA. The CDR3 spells CASSLESVSTDTQYF. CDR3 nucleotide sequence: TGTGCCAGCAGCTTGGAAAGCGTTAGCACAGATACGCAGTATTTT.

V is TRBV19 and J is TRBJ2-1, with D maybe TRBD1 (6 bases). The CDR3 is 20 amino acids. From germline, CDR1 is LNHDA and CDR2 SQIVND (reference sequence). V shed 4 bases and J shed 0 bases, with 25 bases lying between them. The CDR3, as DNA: TGTGCCAGTAGTACAGAAGCCAGGGGACGAGTCGGACGCTCCTACAATGAGCAGTTCTTC. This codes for CASSTEARGRVGRSYNEQFF.

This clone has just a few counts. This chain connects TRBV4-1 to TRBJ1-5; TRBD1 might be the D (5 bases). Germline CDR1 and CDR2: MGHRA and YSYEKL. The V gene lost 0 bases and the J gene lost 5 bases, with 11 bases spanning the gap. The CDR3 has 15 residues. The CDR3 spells CASSQEGQGDQPQHF. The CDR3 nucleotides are TGCGCCAGCAGCCAAGAGGGGCAGGGCGATCAGCCCCAGCATTTT.

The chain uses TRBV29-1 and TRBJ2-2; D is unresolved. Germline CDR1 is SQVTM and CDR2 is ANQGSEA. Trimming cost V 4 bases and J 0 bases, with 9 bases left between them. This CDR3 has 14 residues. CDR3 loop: CSVVTNANTGELFF. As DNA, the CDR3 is TGCAGCGTTGTAACAAACGCGAACACCGGGGAGCTGTTTTTT.

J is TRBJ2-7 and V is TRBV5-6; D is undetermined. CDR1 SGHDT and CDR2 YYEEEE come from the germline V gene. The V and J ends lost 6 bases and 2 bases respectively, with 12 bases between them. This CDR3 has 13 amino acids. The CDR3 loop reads CASNGSPAYEQYF. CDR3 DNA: TGTGCCAGCAACGGGTCGCCCGCCTACGAGCAGTACTTC.

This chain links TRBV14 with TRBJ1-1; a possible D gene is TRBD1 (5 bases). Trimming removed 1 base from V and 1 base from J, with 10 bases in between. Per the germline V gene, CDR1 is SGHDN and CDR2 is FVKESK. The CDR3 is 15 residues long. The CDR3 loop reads CASSQGLGGNTEAFF. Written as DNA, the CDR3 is TGTGCCAGCAGCCAAGGCCTCGGGGGGAACACTGAAGCTTTCTTT.

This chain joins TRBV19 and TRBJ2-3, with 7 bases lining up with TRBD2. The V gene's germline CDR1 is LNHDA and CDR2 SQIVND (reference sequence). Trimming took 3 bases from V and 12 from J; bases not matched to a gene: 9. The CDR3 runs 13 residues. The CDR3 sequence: CASSMGGIPTQYF. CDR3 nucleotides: TGTGCCAGTAGTATGGGAGGGATCCCAACCCAGTATTTT.

This CDR3 reads CASSLDRGRYEQYF. CDR3 nucleotides: TGTGCCAGCAGCCTGGACCGGGGTCGTTACGAGCAGTACTTC. The genes are TRBV27 and TRBJ2-7; possible D gene TRBD2, 5 bases. V lost 6 bases and J 4 bases, leaving 16 bases between the germline ends. CDR1 is MNHEY, CDR2 SMNVEV, per germline (reference sequence). The CDR3 is made up of 14 amino acids.

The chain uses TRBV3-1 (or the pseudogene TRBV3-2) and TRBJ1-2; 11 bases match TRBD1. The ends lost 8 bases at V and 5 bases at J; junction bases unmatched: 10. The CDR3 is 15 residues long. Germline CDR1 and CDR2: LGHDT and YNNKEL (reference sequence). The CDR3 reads CASSWTGGWEYGYTF. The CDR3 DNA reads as TGTGCCAGCTCCTGGACAGGGGGCTGGGAATATGGCTACACCTTC.

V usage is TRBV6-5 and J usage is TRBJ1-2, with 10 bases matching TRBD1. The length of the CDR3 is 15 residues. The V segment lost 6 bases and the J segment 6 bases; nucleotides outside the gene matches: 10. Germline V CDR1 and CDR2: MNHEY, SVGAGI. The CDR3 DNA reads TGTGCCAGCAGGAGCGATCGGACAGGGGGAAATGGCTACACCTTC. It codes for CASRSDRTGGNGYTF.

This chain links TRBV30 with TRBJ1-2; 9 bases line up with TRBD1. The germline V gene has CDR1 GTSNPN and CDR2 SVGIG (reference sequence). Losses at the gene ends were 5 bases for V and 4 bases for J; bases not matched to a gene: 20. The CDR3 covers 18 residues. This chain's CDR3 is CAWQSVWESVTGGYGYTF. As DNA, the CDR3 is TGTGCCTGGCAGTCAGTCTGGGAGTCCGTGACAGGGGGCTATGGCTACACCTTC.

The CDR3 nucleotides are TGTGCCAGCAGTTACTCGTCAACAGGGGGTAACGCTGAAGCTTTCTTT. This codes for CASSYSSTGGNAEAFF. The chain uses TRBV6-5 and TRBJ1-1, with TRBD1 identical over 8 bases. V was clipped by 0 bases and J by 6 bases; unmatched bases: 9. The germline gives CDR1 MNHEY, CDR2 SVGAGI. CDR3 length: 16 residues.

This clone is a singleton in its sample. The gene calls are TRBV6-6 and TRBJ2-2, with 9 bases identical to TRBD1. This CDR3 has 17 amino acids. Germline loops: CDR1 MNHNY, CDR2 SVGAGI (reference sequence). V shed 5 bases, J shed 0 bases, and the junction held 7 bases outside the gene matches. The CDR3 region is CASSRTTGGANTGELFF. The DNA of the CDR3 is TGTGCCAGCAGTCGAACGACAGGGGGAGCGAACACCGGGGAGCTGTTTTTT.

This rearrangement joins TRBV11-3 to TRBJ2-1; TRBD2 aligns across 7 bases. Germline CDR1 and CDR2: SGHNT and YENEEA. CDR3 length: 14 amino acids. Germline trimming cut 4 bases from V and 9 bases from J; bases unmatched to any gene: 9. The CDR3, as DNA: TGTGCCAGCAGCTCCGGCGGCGGGAGTTCTGAGCAGTTCTTC. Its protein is CASSSGGGSSEQFF.

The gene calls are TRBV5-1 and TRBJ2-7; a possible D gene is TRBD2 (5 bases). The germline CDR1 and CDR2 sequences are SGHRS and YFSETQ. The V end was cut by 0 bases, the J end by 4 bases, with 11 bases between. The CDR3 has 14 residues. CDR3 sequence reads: CASSLVGSSYEQYF. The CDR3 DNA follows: TGCGCCAGCAGCTTGGTAGGGAGCTCATACGAGCAGTACTTC.

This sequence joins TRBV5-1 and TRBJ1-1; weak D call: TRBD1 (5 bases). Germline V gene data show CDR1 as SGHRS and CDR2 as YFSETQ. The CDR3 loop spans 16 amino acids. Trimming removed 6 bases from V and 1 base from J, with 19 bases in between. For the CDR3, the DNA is TGCGCCAGCAATGGAGGGACGGGTTTGGGGAACACTGAAGCTTTCTTT. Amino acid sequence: CASNGGTGLGNTEAFF.

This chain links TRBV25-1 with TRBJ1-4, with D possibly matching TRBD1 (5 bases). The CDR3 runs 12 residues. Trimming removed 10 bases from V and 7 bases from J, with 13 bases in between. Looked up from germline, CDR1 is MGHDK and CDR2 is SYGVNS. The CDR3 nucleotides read TGTGCCACAGGGAGGAGGGGTGAAAAACTGTTTTTT. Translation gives CATGRRGEKLFF.

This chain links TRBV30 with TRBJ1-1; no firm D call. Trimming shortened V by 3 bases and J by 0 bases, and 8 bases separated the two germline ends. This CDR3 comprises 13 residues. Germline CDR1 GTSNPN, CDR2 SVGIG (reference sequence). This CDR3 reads CAWRHVVNTEAFF. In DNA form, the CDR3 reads TGTGCCTGGAGACACGTTGTGAACACTGAAGCTTTCTTT.

DNA for the CDR3: TGCGCCAGCAGCTTGGTAGCGGGAGAGGAGACCCAGTACTTC. It encodes CASSLVAGEETQYF. The chain employs TRBV5-1 and TRBJ2-5, with TRBD2 identical over 9 bases. The germline CDR1 and CDR2 sequences are SGHRS and YFSETQ. The junction had 2 bases not matched to a gene; V was cut back by 0 bases and J by 5 bases. This CDR3 region has 14 residues.

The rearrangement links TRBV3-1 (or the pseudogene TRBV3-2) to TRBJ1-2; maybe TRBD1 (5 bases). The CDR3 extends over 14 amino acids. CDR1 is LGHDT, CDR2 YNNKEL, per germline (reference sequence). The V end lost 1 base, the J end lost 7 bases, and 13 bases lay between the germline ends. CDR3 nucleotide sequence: TGTGCCAGCAGCCAAGGGGGCGTTCTTCCTGGCTACACCTTC. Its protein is CASSQGGVLPGYTF.

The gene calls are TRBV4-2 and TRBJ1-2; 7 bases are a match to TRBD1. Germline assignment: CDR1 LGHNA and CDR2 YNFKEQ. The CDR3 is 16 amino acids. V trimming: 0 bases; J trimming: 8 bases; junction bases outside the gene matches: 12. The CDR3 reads CASSQDWTKGARGYTF. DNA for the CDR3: TGTGCCAGCAGCCAAGATTGGACCAAGGGGGCAAGGGGCTACACCTTC.

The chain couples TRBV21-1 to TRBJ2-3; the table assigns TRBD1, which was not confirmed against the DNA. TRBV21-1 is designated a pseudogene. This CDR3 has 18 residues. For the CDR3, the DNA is TGTGCCAGCAGCAAAGTGGAACGGGACACCAAGGGAACAGATACGCAGTATTTT. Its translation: CASSKVERDTKGTDTQYF.

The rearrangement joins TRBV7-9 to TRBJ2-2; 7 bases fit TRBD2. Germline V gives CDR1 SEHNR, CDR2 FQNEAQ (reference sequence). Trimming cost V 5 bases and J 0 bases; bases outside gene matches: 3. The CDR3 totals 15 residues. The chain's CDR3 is CASSRGTTNTGELFF. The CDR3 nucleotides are TGTGCCAGCAGCCGGGGGACTACGAACACCGGGGAGCTGTTTTTT.

CDR3 in amino acids: CASRDWGDEAFF. The CDR3, as DNA: TGCGCCAGCAGAGATTGGGGAGACGAAGCTTTCTTT. The rearrangement uses TRBV10-2 and TRBJ1-1, with D unclear. Germline CDR1 reads WSHSY; CDR2 reads SAAADI. V lost 6 bases and J 8 bases, leaving 13 bases between the germline ends. The CDR3 is 12 residues long.

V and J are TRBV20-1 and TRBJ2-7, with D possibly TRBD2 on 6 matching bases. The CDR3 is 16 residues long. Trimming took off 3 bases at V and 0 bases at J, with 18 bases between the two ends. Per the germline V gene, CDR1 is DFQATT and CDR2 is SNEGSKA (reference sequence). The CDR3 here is CSASLGYSGSSYEQYF. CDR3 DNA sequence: TGCAGTGCTAGTTTGGGGTATAGCGGTAGCTCCTACGAGCAGTACTTC.

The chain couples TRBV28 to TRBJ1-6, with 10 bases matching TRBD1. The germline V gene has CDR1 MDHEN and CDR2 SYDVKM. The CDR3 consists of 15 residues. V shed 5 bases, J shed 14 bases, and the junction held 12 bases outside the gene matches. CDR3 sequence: CASSQGQGTSWALHF. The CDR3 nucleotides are TGTGCCAGCAGTCAGGGACAGGGGACGAGTTGGGCCCTCCACTTT.

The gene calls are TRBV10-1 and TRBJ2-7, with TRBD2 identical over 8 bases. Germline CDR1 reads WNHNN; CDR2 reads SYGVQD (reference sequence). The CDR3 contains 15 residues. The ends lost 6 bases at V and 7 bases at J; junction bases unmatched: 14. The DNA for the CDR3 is TGCGCCAGCAGCGTGACAGGAACGGGAGGGAGTGAGCAGTACTTC. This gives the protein CASSVTGTGGSEQYF.

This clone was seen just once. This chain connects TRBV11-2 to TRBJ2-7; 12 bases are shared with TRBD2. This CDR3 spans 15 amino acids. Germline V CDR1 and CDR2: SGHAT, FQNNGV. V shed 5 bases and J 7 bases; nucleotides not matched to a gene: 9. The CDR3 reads CASSPLLGLAGEQYF. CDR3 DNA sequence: TGTGCCAGCAGCCCCCTGCTCGGACTAGCGGGAGAGCAGTACTTC. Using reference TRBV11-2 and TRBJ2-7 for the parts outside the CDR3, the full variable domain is EAGVAQSPRYKIIEKRQSVAFWCNPISGHATLYWYQQILGQGPKLLIQFQNNGVVDDSQLPKDRFSAERLKGVDSTLKIQPAKLEDSAVYLCASSPLLGLAGEQYFGPGTRLTVT.